Below, one T cell receptor beta chain is given with its context. Profiled with immunoSEQ multiplex PCR; TCRdb holds only in-frame clones, not every one. In the table there are around 37,000 clones, around four fifths of which are singletons. The data were taken from a study of glioma-infiltrating T cells after dendritic cell vaccination. This CDR3 is built from 14 residues. Germline V gene data show CDR1 as SNHLY and CDR2 as FYNNEI. The V and J ends lost 6 bases and 2 bases, in that order; junction bases with no gene match: 5. The receptor was derived from a human donor with glioblastoma. J is TRBJ2-5 and V is TRBV2; 8 nucleotides align to TRBD1. The specimen comprised blood, sampled before dendritic cell vaccination. The CDR3: CASRLRQGQETQYF. The CDR3 DNA reads TGTGCCAGCAGGCTACGACAGGGGCAAGAGACCCAGTACTTC.